This TCR beta chain originates from a study of T-cell reconstitution after alpha-beta-depleted transplantation in children. Overall study findings and caveats: It was newly produced T cells that mostly accounted for T-cell counts and diversity one year after transplant.

The library targeted TCRbeta and was prepared with unique molecular identifiers. TCRdb re-called the PCR reads with MiXCR, one entry per CDR3 protein. Altogether 700,000 to 950,000 distinct CDR3 sequences are present, roughly 15% being singletons, with the ten largest covering about 4.6%. This clonotype has a handful of counts. Its antigen is unknown. CDR3 length equals 14 residues. After removal of 3 bases from V and 8 bases from J, the junction contained 7 bases not matched to a gene. Germline V lookup: CDR1 SGHRS, CDR2 YFSETQ. The TCR was taken from a male patient aged 10-17 years who had a stem cell transplant for acute lymphoblastic leukemia, so the T cells may come from the graft donor. The specimen comprised PBMCs, mostly from graft donor cells, sampled 360 days after TCRalphabeta/CD19-depleted stem cell transplant. This chain links TRBV5-1 with TRBJ1-1; 10 bases line up with TRBD1. The CDR3 sequence is CASSSSDRGKEAFF. The DNA of the CDR3 is TGCGCCAGCAGCTCCTCGGACAGGGGGAAAGAAGCTTTCTTT. The whole variable domain, filled in from reference TRBV5-1 and TRBJ1-1, reads KAGVTQTPRYLIKTRGQQVTLSCSPISGHRSVSWYQQTPGQGLQFLFEYFSETQRNKGNFPGRFSGRQFSNSRSEMNVSTLELGDSALYLCASSSSDRGKEAFFGQGTRLTVV.